A selection of T cell receptor beta chains follows, all from one sample in a study of cytomegalovirus exposure and HLA in healthy donors. Profiling relied on immunoSEQ multiplex PCR, and the TCRdb table lists in-frame clones only, not all of them. The sample shows about 160,000 clones, around 74% of them seen only once. Sample: PBMCs. Every receptor here comes from a female donor in good health and CMV-seronegative. The CDR3 runs from the conserved cysteine through the conserved F or W. A D gene is named only where the DNA matches it firmly. Some rows mark clone size as missing; the rest say once, few, many or name a class of expanded clone.

V	size	D	J	CDR3	DNA
TRBV19	NA	TRBD1	TRBJ1-1	CASSFWDRTEAFF	TGTGCCAGTAGTTTTTGGGACAGGACTGAAGCTTTCTTT
TRBV5-4	NA	TRBD2	TRBJ2-3	CASSPSGGETDTQYF	TGTGCCAGCAGCCCTAGCGGGGGGGAGACAGATACGCAGTATTTT
TRBV5-1	NA	TRBD1	TRBJ1-5	CASSLDRGQPQHF	TGCGCCAGCAGCTTGGACAGGGGTCAGCCCCAGCATTTT
TRBV6-1	NA	NA	TRBJ2-5	CASSGMDTQETQYF	TGTGCCAGCAGTGGAATGGACACCCAAGAGACCCAGTACTTC
TRBV6-6	few	NA	TRBJ2-7	CASSPTRTYEQYF	TGTGCCAGCAGTCCTACTAGAACCTACGAGCAGTACTTC
TRBV10-3	NA	NA	TRBJ1-2	CAISGRSNYGYTF	TGTGCCATCAGTGGGAGATCTAACTATGGCTACACCTTC
TRBV6-1	once	TRBD2	TRBJ2-5	CAMAPGLEETQYF	TGTGCCATGGCGCCGGGACTAGAAGAGACCCAGTACTTC
TRBV19	NA	NA	TRBJ2-1	CASRFQNSYNEQFF	TGTGCCAGTAGATTCCAGAACTCCTACAATGAGCAGTTCTTC
TRBV30	NA	NA	TRBJ2-7	CALGEYEQYF	TGTGCCTTAGGAGAGTACGAGCAGTACTTC
TRBV5-6	few	NA	TRBJ1-2	CASSFGQPFYGYTF	TGTGCCAGCAGCTTCGGACAGCCGTTCTATGGCTACACCTTC
TRBV6-1	NA	NA	TRBJ1-3	CASSPVAYSGNTIYF	TGTGCCAGCAGTCCCGTCGCCTACTCTGGAAACACCATATATTTT
TRBV13	NA	TRBD1	TRBJ2-5	CASSPGLEVVQGGETQYF	TGTGCCAGCAGCCCGGGGCTCGAAGTGGTACAGGGGGGAGAGACCCAGTACTTC
TRBV5-4	NA	TRBD2	TRBJ2-7	CASSWGLAGTYEQYF	TGTGCCAGCAGCTGGGGACTAGCGGGAACCTACGAGCAGTACTTC
TRBV2	NA	TRBD1	TRBJ2-6	CASKDRIRTGANVLTF	TGTGCCAGCAAGGACAGGATCCGCACTGGGGCCAACGTCCTGACTTTC
TRBV5-1	NA	TRBD1	TRBJ1-2	CASSAWTGAGYTF	TGCGCCAGCAGCGCCTGGACAGGGGCTGGCTACACCTTC
TRBV13	NA	TRBD1	TRBJ2-7	CASSWGQLPYEQYF	TGTGCCAGCAGCTGGGGACAGCTACCCTACGAGCAGTACTTC
TRBV18	once	NA	TRBJ2-2	CASSPPSIANTGELFF	TGTGCCAGCTCACCACCCAGTATCGCGAACACCGGGGAGCTGTTTTTT
TRBV19	NA	NA	TRBJ1-1	CASSIGANEAFF	TGTGCCAGTAGTATAGGGGCCAATGAAGCTTTCTTT
TRBV7-9	once	NA	TRBJ2-7	CASSPGQWRTYEQYF	TGTGCCAGCAGCCCTGGGCAGTGGAGGACCTACGAGCAGTACTTC
TRBV5-5	NA	TRBD2	TRBJ2-7	CASSFTSGLYEQYF	TGTGCCAGCAGCTTTACTAGCGGGCTCTACGAGCAGTACTTC
TRBV29-1	NA	TRBD2	TRBJ2-3	CSGAPGLAGGADTQYF	TGCAGCGGGGCGCCGGGACTAGCGGGAGGAGCAGATACGCAGTATTTT
TRBV6-1	NA	NA	TRBJ2-7	CASSAHYEQYF	TGTGCCAGCAGTGCCCACTACGAGCAGTACTTC
TRBV29-1	NA	TRBD2	TRBJ2-7	CSVEDRETSGRRTYEQYF	TGCAGCGTTGAAGATCGGGAGACTAGCGGGAGGAGGACCTACGAGCAGTACTTC
TRBV29-1	NA	NA	TRBJ1-5	CSVDPSADTQHF	TGCAGCGTTGATCCTAGCGCAGATACGCAGCATTTT
TRBV5-1	once	NA	TRBJ2-1	CASSPQTAGSYNEQFF	TGCGCCAGCAGCCCCCAGACCGCAGGATCCTACAATGAGCAGTTCTTC
TRBV5-1	NA	TRBD2	TRBJ2-1	CASQPGSGGPYEQFF	TGCGCCAGCCAGCCGGGGTCGGGGGGGCCGTATGAGCAGTTCTTC
TRBV5-6	NA	TRBD2	TRBJ2-5	CASSLSNSGGQETQYF	TGTGCCAGCAGCTTAAGTAATAGCGGGGGACAAGAGACCCAGTACTTC
TRBV7-7	NA	NA	TRBJ1-1	CAIRPPRLEAFF	TGTGCCATCCGGCCCCCCAGGCTTGAAGCTTTCTTT
TRBV25-1	NA	TRBD1	TRBJ2-7	CASGDPGQGFYEQYF	TGTGCCAGCGGGGATCCGGGACAGGGTTTTTACGAGCAGTACTTC
TRBV5-1	once	NA	TRBJ1-4	CASREGTNEKLFF	TGCGCCAGCAGGGAGGGAACTAATGAAAAACTGTTTTTT
TRBV9	few	NA	TRBJ2-1	CASSVLGHPYNEQFF	TGTGCCAGCAGCGTACTGGGACATCCCTACAATGAGCAGTTCTTC
TRBV5-4	few	TRBD2	TRBJ2-5	CASSLGRGLAGKETQYF	TGTGCCAGCAGCTTGGGTCGGGGCCTAGCGGGGAAAGAGACCCAGTACTTC
TRBV9	NA	TRBD2	TRBJ2-1	CASSVETPGTSGGPNNEQFF	TGTGCCAGCAGCGTTGAAACACCCGGGACTAGCGGGGGCCCGAACAATGAGCAGTTCTTC
TRBV5-1	NA	NA	TRBJ2-7	CASSLLGQSYEQYF	TGCGCCAGCAGCTTGTTAGGACAGTCCTACGAGCAGTACTTC
TRBV5-1	NA	NA	TRBJ2-5	CASSSLAGAQETQYF	TGCGCCAGCAGCTCCCTCGCGGGGGCCCAAGAGACCCAGTACTTC
TRBV5-1	NA	NA	TRBJ2-7	CASAPVGQAYEQYF	TGCGCCAGCGCGCCGGTGGGACAAGCCTACGAGCAGTACTTC
TRBV12-5	NA	TRBD1	TRBJ1-2	CASGLSGTGAFTF	TGTGCTAGTGGTCTATCCGGGACAGGTGCGTTCACCTTC
TRBV30	NA	TRBD1	TRBJ2-7	CAWRGGQGKVVEYYEQYF	TGTGCCTGGAGGGGGGGACAGGGAAAAGTCGTAGAGTACTACGAGCAGTACTTC
TRBV20-1	NA	NA	TRBJ1-2	CSASTGFGYTF	TGCAGTGCTAGCACGGGGTTCGGCTACACCTTC
TRBV30	NA	NA	TRBJ2-6	CASSQDTGANVLTF	TGTGCCTCATCGCAGGACACTGGGGCCAACGTCCTGACTTTC
TRBV7-2	NA	TRBD1	TRBJ1-2	CASSLEGTGVLSHYGYTF	TGTGCCAGCAGCTTAGAAGGGACAGGGGTATTATCCCACTATGGCTACACCTTC
TRBV2	NA	NA	TRBJ1-1	CASSQRTVNTEAFF	TGTGCCAGCAGCCAAAGGACAGTGAACACTGAAGCTTTCTTT
TRBV18	NA	TRBD2	TRBJ2-5	CASSFWEGSETQYF	TGTGCCAGCTCCTTTTGGGAGGGGTCAGAGACCCAGTACTTC
TRBV7-2	few	NA	TRBJ1-2	CASSSLGTPPSSGYTF	TGTGCCAGCAGCTCACTCGGGACACCTCCCTCGAGTGGCTACACCTTC